Given below is one T cell receptor (beta chain) in context. Its antigen specificity is not known. Within one base of it there is no much larger clone, and no base qualities were kept. For the TCR template, genomic DNA was extracted from bulk tumor tissue, and approximately 600 ng of gDNA was amplified for each sample. During surgery, multiple biopsies were taken from each primary tumor and placed as far apart as possible within the tumor mass. Patients in the study cohort, which was described as untreated, were newly diagnosed NSCLC cases going through curative surgery. The donor group was made up of roughly 16 newly diagnosed non-small cell lung cancer patients undergoing surgery with curative intent. Two independent pathologists examined the resected tumor masses. Sequencing was performed only on DNA and RNA samples of high quality. This sample is drawn from a study of immune heterogeneity within non-small cell lung tumors (dated by TCRdb to between 2018 and 2020). Turning to the overall study: Histology comprised a few squamous cell carcinomas, about ten non-squamous carcinomas and 1 tumor not otherwise specified. The study combined whole-exome sequencing, RNA-seq and TCR beta repertoire sequencing of multiple spatially distinct regions from each NSCLC tumor to examine intratumoral immune heterogeneity. Transcriptome data were available for just about 40 loci from about a dozen patients, whereas TCR repertoire analysis spanned under 65 tumor loci from roughly 14 patients. For mutant peptides 8 to 11 amino acids long, netMHCpan-3.0 predicted neoantigen binding to the HLA alleles of each patient.

Study-level results and caveats: A statistically significant but moderate positive correlation (R approximately 0.35) was observed between local T-cell repertoire clonality and local tumor mutational burden. Identical dominant CDR3B clonotypes recurred across loci within a patient, yet different tumor locations also harbored unique high-frequency clones. Individual patients mostly had different high-frequency TCR beta clonotypes.

The TCR beta CDR3 region was amplified with a multiplex PCR system, in which a first round of 9 to 11 cycles was run using 32 V-gene forward and 13 J-gene reverse primers. A QIAGEN Multiplex PCR Kit was used for first-round PCR, and the primer sequences were filed in Chinese patent CN105087789A. In a second PCR round, Illumina universal primers were added with the Phusion High-Fidelity PCR Kit. Paired-end sequencing of TCR libraries was carried out on the Illumina HiSeq X Ten platform at a read length of 151 bp. In the paper's pipeline: Reads lacking multiplex PCR primers were removed with Cutadapt, read pairs were merged with PEAR, and CDR3 regions were called with MiXCR default settings. Repertoire diversity used Shannon entropy, and clonality was computed as one minus Shannon entropy divided by ln of productive unique sequence count. Clonotypes at a frequency of at least 0.5% were defined as dominant or high-frequency T-cell clones. The public reads were reanalyzed by TCRdb: fastp trimming at Q25, MiXCR alignment, in-frame beta chains only. When rows share a CDR3 protein, they turn into one entry using the most common DNA and genes. For this entry, the V and J calls and clone size follow TCRdb and not the study's own pipeline. In this sample the table shows 1,500 to 2,500 distinct CDR3 sequences, nearly 30% of which occur a single time. The ten largest account for about 30% of the sample.

There are 14 amino acids in the CDR3, from cysteine to phenylalanine inclusive. This entry keeps only the CDR3 DNA: 42 bases, framed from base 1. From the germline V gene (reference sequence), CDR1 is LNHDA and CDR2 is SQIVND. V loses 4 bases at its end and J loses 1 base; junction bases beyond the gene matches: 3. The sample taken for sequencing was lung tumor tissue. This receptor chain uses TRBV19 and TRBJ1-1; 7 central nucleotides agree with TRBD1. The clonotype originates from a man aged 60 to 75 with non-small cell lung cancer. In nucleotides, the sequence is TGTGCCAGTAGTACGGGACAGACGAACACTGAAGCTTTCTTT. Its amino acids are CASSTGQTNTEAFF.